This TCR beta chain was found in a study of T cell responses to AZD1222 COVID-19 vaccine. Findings and limits, study-wide: White British ancestry dominated among donors, who included more females, and clonal diversity was possibly underestimated. Spike-specific TCR breadth and depth were elevated following two AZD1222 doses. A reported finding is that nearly half of spike-specific TCRs target unmutated variant regions.

Some clones are missing from TCRdb's copy, which holds only in-frame ones; the method was immunoSEQ multiplex PCR. This sample yields about 150,000 clones, of which more than 75% are seen a single time; about 5% belongs to the top ten. Comment on this clone: Its cognate antigen is unknown.

Sample: peripheral blood, taken on day 0 of AZD1222 vaccination. The sequence derives from an adult in good health.

CDR3 bases: TGTGCCAGCAGCTTTCCCGGGACAGGGGCAATTAACTATGGCTACACCTTC. Translated, it gives CASSFPGTGAINYGYTF. This rearrangement joins TRBV5-6 to TRBJ1-2; 10 bases are shared with TRBD1. The germline CDR1 and CDR2 sequences are SGHDT and YYEEEE. CDR3 length: 17 amino acids. Trimming cost V 2 bases and J 1 base; bases outside gene matches: 8.